This T cell receptor (beta chain) was identified during a study of vaccination and CD4 T cells after COVID-19. Study-wide background: Cultures acting as controls obtained a CEFX pool, an HIV-1 Nef pool, or no peptide.

With respect to this clonotype: The antigen is unknown.

Cultured CD4+ T cells had their DNA profiled by the Oncomine TCR Beta short-read assay. In TCRdb, the PCR reads were re-called with MiXCR into one record per CDR3 protein. The table has approximately 22,000 distinct CDR3 sequences, 60% seen once. The V gene's germline CDR1 is MGHDK and CDR2 SYGVNS. The CDR3 totals 14 residues. V shed 2 bases and J shed 2 bases, with 9 bases lying between them. Stated treatment: approximately 11-day PBMC culture with coronavirus spike peptide pools or control peptides (ViraFEST assay). Negative selection was the method that isolated CD4+ T cells after less than 13 days of culture.

V gene TRBV25-1 combines with J gene TRBJ1-2; D is ambiguous. This TCR derives from a human donor who received a COVID-19 vaccine. The sequencing used CD4+ T cells from blood, cultured in vitro, collected after SARS-CoV-2 vaccination. The CDR3 sequence: CASSEAGGNYGYTF. CDR3 bases: TGTGCCAGCAGTGAAGCGGGCGGAAACTATGGCTACACCTTC.